This passage covers 10 T cell receptor beta chains from one sample sequenced in a study of blood T cell repertoires in COVID-19. The table came from immunoSEQ multiplex PCR; TCRdb's copy has only in-frame clones and leaves some out. The sample consists of some 75,000 clones, around nine tenths of them appearing once. Sequenced material: peripheral blood. These TCRs come from a man between 60 and 70 years old with acute or convalescent COVID-19.

This sequence joins TRBV5-1 and TRBJ2-3, with 9 bases identical to TRBD2. Germline CDR1 is SGHRS and CDR2 is YFSETQ. Trimming removed 0 bases from V and 2 bases from J; junction bases left unmatched: 4. CDR3 size: 16 residues. This CDR3 is CASSLGLAGLTDTQYF. The CDR3 nucleotides are TGCGCCAGCAGCTTGGGGCTAGCGGGACTCACAGATACGCAGTATTTT.

This clone was seen once. The chain couples TRBV5-1 to TRBJ1-1; the D gene is possibly TRBD1 (5 bases). Germline loops: CDR1 SGHRS, CDR2 YFSETQ. The CDR3 has 14 residues. Trimming left V 5 bases short and J 1 base short, with 12 bases between. As DNA, the CDR3 is TGCGCCAGCAGAACGGACGGGGGGAACACTGAAGCTTTCTTT. Protein product: CASRTDGGNTEAFF. Full variable domain (outside the CDR3, taken from reference TRBV5-1 and TRBJ1-1): KAGVTQTPRYLIKTRGQQVTLSCSPISGHRSVSWYQQTPGQGLQFLFEYFSETQRNKGNFPGRFSGRQFSNSRSEMNVSTLELGDSALYLCASRTDGGNTEAFFGQGTRLTVV.

The CDR3 coding sequence is TGTGCCACCAGTGACCAGGGTTTTAGCACAGATACGCAGTATTTT. The encoded protein is CATSDQGFSTDTQYF. This chain joins TRBV24-1 and TRBJ2-3; D might be TRBD1 (5 bases). V gave up 4 bases and J gave up 0 bases, with 10 bases separating them. CDR1 and CDR2 (germline): KGHDR, SFDVKD. The CDR3 totals 15 residues.

The chain has TRBV24-1 and TRBJ2-7; D is ambiguous. The CDR3 sequence is 14 residues long. V lost 6 bases and J lost 1, with 12 bases in between. Germline values: CDR1 KGHDR, CDR2 SFDVKD. CDR3 in DNA: TGTGCCACCAGTAGAGGCGGTTCGTCCTACGAGCAGTACTTC. The encoded protein is CATSRGGSSYEQYF.

CDR3 sequence (DNA): TGCGCCAGCAGTGAAGGAGGGCCGTCTGAAGCTTTCTTT. Translating gives CASSEGGPSEAFF. The chain joins TRBV10-1 to TRBJ1-1; D remains ambiguous. V lost 3 bases and J lost 6, with 11 bases in between. Germline V gives CDR1 WNHNN, CDR2 SYGVQD (reference sequence). This CDR3 has 13 amino acids.

The gene calls are TRBV9 and TRBJ1-6; possible D gene TRBD1, 6 bases. The CDR3 loop spans 19 amino acids. V lost 5 bases and J lost 6, with 27 bases in between. CDR1 is SGDLS, CDR2 YYNGEE, per germline. CDR3 sequence: CASSLIGTCKVIGNSPLHF. The CDR3 nucleotides are TGTGCCAGCAGTCTGATTGGGACATGCAAGGTTATCGGTAATTCACCCCTCCACTTT.

The chain has TRBV6-1 and TRBJ2-7; 9 nucleotides agree with TRBD1. CDR1 MNHNS and CDR2 SASEGT come from the germline V gene. V trimming: 0 bases; J trimming: 3 bases; junction bases outside the gene matches: 6. The CDR3 has 16 residues. The CDR3 sequence: CASSEASGQGGYEQYF. The CDR3, as DNA: TGTGCCAGCAGTGAAGCGTCGGGACAGGGTGGCTACGAGCAGTACTTC.

The V gene is TRBV5-1, the J gene TRBJ1-2; 10 bases match TRBD1. Germline loops: CDR1 SGHRS, CDR2 YFSETQ. The CDR3 covers 15 residues. The J segment lost 7 bases and the V segment lost 4 bases, leaving 10 bases of the junction unmatched. CDR3 amino acids: CASSPTGTGVSGYTF. In DNA, the CDR3 is TGCGCCAGCAGCCCCACCGGGACAGGGGTGAGTGGCTACACCTTC.

The chain recombines TRBV15 with TRBJ2-3, with TRBD1 identical over 10 bases. J was trimmed by 3 bases and V by 1 base; bases with no gene match: 7. Germline CDR1 is LNHNV and CDR2 is YYDKDF (reference sequence). The CDR3 runs to 17 residues. Written as DNA, the CDR3 is TGTGCCACCAGCAGAGGCCGGGACAGGGGATTGACAGATACGCAGTATTTT. This codes for CATSRGRDRGLTDTQYF.

The V gene is TRBV28, the J gene TRBJ1-2, with 8 bases identical to TRBD1. J was trimmed by 6 bases and V by 5 bases; bases with no gene match: 5. Looked up from germline, CDR1 is MDHEN and CDR2 is SYDVKM. This CDR3 region has 13 residues. CDR3 sequence: CASSALTGDGYTF. CDR3 nucleotides: TGTGCCAGCAGTGCATTGACAGGGGATGGCTACACCTTC.